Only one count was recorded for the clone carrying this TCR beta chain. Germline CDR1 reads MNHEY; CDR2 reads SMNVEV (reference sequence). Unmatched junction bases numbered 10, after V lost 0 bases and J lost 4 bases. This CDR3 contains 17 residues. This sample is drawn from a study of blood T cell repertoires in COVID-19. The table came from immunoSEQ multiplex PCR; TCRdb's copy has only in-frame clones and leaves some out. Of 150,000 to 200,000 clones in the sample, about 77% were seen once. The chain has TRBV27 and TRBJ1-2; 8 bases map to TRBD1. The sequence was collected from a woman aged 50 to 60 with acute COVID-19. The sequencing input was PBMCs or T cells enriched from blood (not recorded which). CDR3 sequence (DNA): TGTGCCAGCAGTTTATCGAACGCGCAGGGGGCCAGCTATGGCTACACCTTC. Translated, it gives CASSLSNAQGASYGYTF.